The 11 T cell receptor beta chains presented below share a single source sample, sequenced in a study of CD4 and CD8 cells across lung adenocarcinoma regions. TCRdb re-called the PCR reads through MiXCR, storing one row per CDR3 protein. The sample holds fewer than 4,000 distinct CDR3 sequences; 40% to 55% are singletons and the top ten take 46%. Sequencing input: CD8+ T cells from the center of a lung tumor. The origin of the receptors is a male donor with lung adenocarcinoma. The CD4 and CD8 labels of this study may be unreliable.

This clonotype is medium-sized in the sample. The chain has TRBV6-5 and TRBJ2-3, with 12 nucleotides matching TRBD1. CDR1 and CDR2 from the germline V gene are MNHEY and SVGAGI. Germline trimming cut 2 bases from V and 4 bases from J; bases unmatched to any gene: 4. The CDR3 is 16 residues long. The CDR3 DNA reads TGTGCCAGCAGTTACGGGACAGGGGGCGCGCCAGATACGCAGTATTTT. Its translation: CASSYGTGGAPDTQYF.

By share, this clonotype ranks as medium-sized (0.01 to 0.1%). The chain carries TRBV12-3 or TRBV12-4 and TRBJ2-1; 9 bases agree with TRBD2. The ends lost 3 bases at V and 10 bases at J; junction bases unmatched: 10. The CDR3 has 15 residues. The CDR3: CASSLKVAGDREQFF. The CDR3 nucleotides read TGTGCCAGCAGTTTGAAGGTAGCGGGAGATCGGGAGCAGTTCTTC.

The chain employs TRBV5-4 and TRBJ2-1; 9 bases map to TRBD1. The CDR3 is 14 amino acids. With V trimmed by 1 base and J by 6 bases, 2 bases remained unmatched. The germline gives CDR1 SGHNT, CDR2 YYREEE (reference sequence). The CDR3 DNA reads as TGTGCCAGCAGCTTGAGGACAGGGGTCAATGAGCAGTTCTTC. Residues: CASSLRTGVNEQFF.

V is TRBV6-1 and J is TRBJ1-1; D is unresolved. Germline CDR1 is MNHNS and CDR2 is SASEGT. Trimming shortened V by 6 bases and J by 1 base, and 12 bases separated the two germline ends. The CDR3 totals 14 residues. CDR3 sequence: CASSPPRANTEAFF. The CDR3 DNA follows: TGTGCCAGCAGCCCCCCAAGGGCGAACACTGAAGCTTTCTTT.

This clonotype was counted between two and nine times. This sequence joins TRBV27 and TRBJ2-1; 7 bases are a match to TRBD2. The CDR3 extends over 14 amino acids. The J segment lost 10 bases and the V segment lost 8 bases, leaving 14 bases of the junction unmatched. The germline V gene has CDR1 MNHEY and CDR2 SMNVEV (reference sequence). CDR3 in DNA: TGTGCCAGCTGGGGGGGGGACGACTCCTACGAGCAGTTCTTC. Residues: CASWGGDDSYEQFF.

By proportion, this clonotype is large. CDR3 loop: CASSHREVELYNEQFF. In nucleotides, the CDR3 is TGTGCCAGCAGTCACCGGGAGGTTGAGCTGTACAATGAGCAGTTCTTC. V is TRBV27 and J is TRBJ2-1; 7 bases are a match to TRBD2. With 5 bases clipped from V and 4 bases from J, the junction kept 11 bases outside the gene matches. The CDR3 extends over 16 amino acids. Germline assignment: CDR1 MNHEY and CDR2 SMNVEV (reference sequence).

V gene TRBV4-1 combines with J gene TRBJ2-5, with 7 bases aligning to TRBD2. The end of the DNA aligns better with TRBJ2-7, so the J call may be wrong. CDR3 size: 17 residues. Germline-derived CDR1 and CDR2 are MGHRA and YSYEKL. The CDR3 spells CASSLLLGGSLSYEQYF. DNA for the CDR3: TGCGCCAGCAGCCTCCTCCTGGGGGGGTCTTTAAGCTACGAGCAGTACTTC.

The chain has TRBV6-5 and TRBJ1-6; D is ambiguous. This CDR3 contains 12 residues. Germline V lookup: CDR1 MNHEY, CDR2 SVGAGI. Trimming removed 3 bases at V and 8 bases at J, with 5 bases between. Written as DNA, the CDR3 is TGTGCCAGCAGTTATGGGGATTCACCCCTCCACTTT. It is translated as CASSYGDSPLHF.

Within the sample, this clonotype is medium-sized (0.01 to 0.1%). CDR3 in DNA: TGTGCCAGCAGTTATCTGGGCACAGATACGCAGTATTTT. It translates to CASSYLGTDTQYF. This chain joins TRBV6-5 and TRBJ2-3; D unresolved. Germline V lookup: CDR1 MNHEY, CDR2 SVGAGI. This CDR3 is built from 13 residues. The V end lost 3 bases, the J end lost 1 base, and 5 bases lay between the germline ends.

As to this clonotype: A read error may explain this, as a much larger clone is one base away. The J gene is TRBJ2-1, the V gene TRBV5-1; 9 positions agree with TRBD1. The DNA end is a closer match to TRBJ2-7, so the J assignment may be wrong. The CDR3 is 14 residues long. Germline V gene sequence: CDR1 SGHRS, CDR2 YFSETQ. CDR3 in DNA: TGCGCCAGCAGGGGGACAGGGAGAGGCAATGAGCAGTACTTC. Translated, it gives CASRGTGRGNEQYF.

This chain links TRBV27 with TRBJ2-1, with D perhaps matching TRBD2 (6 bases). TRBJ2-7 matches the DNA end more closely, so the J call is doubtful. The CDR3 is made up of 15 amino acids. Per the germline V gene, CDR1 is MNHEY and CDR2 is SMNVEV (reference sequence). The CDR3 DNA is TGTGCCAGCAGTTTAGCGGGATTAAACTACAATGAGCAGTACTTC. The encoded protein is CASSLAGLNYNEQYF.